This entry features one T cell receptor beta chain sequence. As yet, its antigen is unknown. The data originate from a study of CD4 T cells in relation to SARS-CoV-2 and coronaviruses. This CDR3 is built from 13 residues. The V and J ends lost 5 bases and 0 bases respectively, with 7 bases between them. From germline, CDR1 is MNHEY and CDR2 SVGAGI. Measured with immunoSEQ multiplex PCR; TCRdb has only the in-frame clones, and not every one. The table lists tens of thousands of clones, about 80% of them singletons. The rearrangement joins TRBV6-5 to TRBJ1-2; D gene unclear. The sequencing input was naive CD4+ T cells from PBMCs, cultured in vitro. Subset noted: naive CD4+ T cells isolated by negative enrichment. The sequence was obtained from an adult with COVID-19. This CDR3 is CASSRDANYGYTF. The CDR3 nucleotides read TGTGCCAGCAGTCGCGACGCTAACTATGGCTACACCTTC.